This note documents a single T cell receptor beta chain sequence. Original processing notes: Amplified reference gene primers provided the basis for estimating nucleated cell counts. The protocol was immunoSEQ multiplex PCR, while the TCRdb copy is restricted to in-frame clones and leaves out a portion. V and J calls and clone size are as listed in that table; D and trimming were resolved from the DNA. The sample lists fewer than 300,000 clones; approximately 83% were seen once. These data originate in a study of blood T cell repertoires in COVID-19. In the study overall: Collection of acute and convalescent COVID-19 samples took place in the United States, Italy and Spain.

The germline V gene encodes CDR1 MDHEN and CDR2 SYDVKM. Trimming cost V 6 bases and J 8 bases, with 22 bases left between them. The CDR3 covers 15 residues. The sample consisted of PBMCs or T cells enriched from blood (not recorded which). This receptor was identified in a woman in her thirties who had recovered from COVID-19. This sequence joins TRBV28 and TRBJ1-2; a possible D gene is TRBD1 (5 bases). The DNA for the CDR3 is TGTGCCAGCAGACCACCCTCAGGGAGTCGGGGGGGCTACACCTTC. Amino acid sequence: CASRPPSGSRGGYTF.